A single sample gave rise to the 10 T cell receptor beta chains below, sequenced in a study of radiotherapy plus CTLA-4 blockade in lung cancer. Generated by immunoSEQ multiplex PCR, the TCRdb table keeps only in-frame clones and is missing some. This table has 56,000 or so clones, approximately 79% appearing once. Material: peripheral blood, obtained from a patient treated with radiotherapy plus ipilimumab. Receptors were obtained from a human donor with non-small cell lung cancer who had a partial response to radiotherapy plus ipilimumab.

The J gene is TRBJ2-2, the V gene TRBV6-6; TRBD2 is a possible D gene (6 bases). V was pared by 7 bases and J by 0 bases, with 12 bases between. Germline V gives CDR1 MNHNY, CDR2 SVGAGI (reference sequence). The CDR3 totals 15 residues. CDR3 protein: CASIKEGTNTGELFF. CDR3 nucleotide sequence: TGTGCCAGCATAAAGGAGGGGACGAACACCGGGGAGCTGTTTTTT.

The V gene is TRBV5-1, the J gene TRBJ2-7, with a possible D match to TRBD2 (5 bases). Germline loops: CDR1 SGHRS, CDR2 YFSETQ. Trimming cost V 4 bases and J 0 bases, with 11 bases left between them. The CDR3 consists of 14 residues. CDR3 sequence reads: CASSEGLNSYEQYF. The DNA of the CDR3 is TGCGCCAGCAGCGAAGGACTGAACTCCTACGAGCAGTACTTC.

V and J are TRBV5-1 and TRBJ1-5; the D gene is possibly TRBD1 (6 bases). The V and J ends lost 5 bases and 0 bases respectively, with 18 bases between them. Germline loops: CDR1 SGHRS, CDR2 YFSETQ. This CDR3 has 17 amino acids. CDR3 coding DNA: TGCGCCAGCAGTGGTAGGATGGACAGATATAGCAATCAGCCCCAGCATTTT. Translating gives CASSGRMDRYSNQPQHF.

This chain links TRBV19 with TRBJ2-2; 8 bases are shared with TRBD1. In germline, CDR1 is LNHDA, CDR2 SQIVND (reference sequence). Trimming removed 5 bases from V and 4 bases from J; junction bases left unmatched: 12. The CDR3 loop spans 17 amino acids. The CDR3 protein is CASSLSPDRDFTGELFF. In nucleotides, the CDR3 is TGTGCCAGTAGTCTTAGCCCGGACAGGGATTTCACCGGGGAGCTGTTTTTT.

This clone was counted a few times. This chain uses TRBV5-6 with TRBJ2-7; 11 nucleotides match TRBD1. V lost 4 bases to trimming and J lost 2 bases; unmatched junction nucleotides: 2. Germline CDR1 reads SGHDT; CDR2 reads YYEEEE. CDR3 length: 14 residues. This CDR3 reads CASSPGQGAYEQYF. The CDR3 coding sequence is TGTGCCAGCAGCCCGGGACAGGGGGCCTACGAGCAGTACTTC. The full variable domain, its missing parts supplied by reference TRBV5-6 and TRBJ2-7, is DAGVTQSPTHLIKTRGQQVTLRCSPKSGHDTVSWYQQALGQGPQFIFQYYEEEERQRGNFPDRFSGHQFPNYSSELNVNALLLGDSALYLCASSPGQGAYEQYFGPGTRLTVT.

The chain has TRBV15 and TRBJ1-2; possibly TRBD1 for D (5 bases). This CDR3 is built from 16 residues. Trimming pared 0 bases from V and 3 bases from J, leaving 14 bases between. CDR1 LNHNV and CDR2 YYDKDF come from the germline V gene (reference sequence). The CDR3 is CATSRDRVQGYYGYTF. The CDR3 coding sequence is TGTGCCACCAGCAGAGATCGCGTCCAGGGCTACTATGGCTACACCTTC.

The chain has TRBV29-1 and TRBJ2-1; 7 positions match TRBD1. Germline V gene lookup returns CDR1 SQVTM and CDR2 ANQGSEA. The CDR3 covers 13 residues. Trimming cost V 6 bases and J 7 bases; bases outside gene matches: 9. The CDR3 loop reads CSVATGRWNEQFF. The CDR3 coding sequence is TGCAGCGTCGCGACAGGGAGATGGAATGAGCAGTTCTTC.

The V and J genes are TRBV7-9 and TRBJ1-2; D possibly corresponds to TRBD1 (5 bases). The CDR3 is 13 residues long. The germline CDR1 and CDR2 sequences are SEHNR and FQNEAQ (reference sequence). Deletions cut 3 bases from V and 4 bases from J, with 9 bases between. The DNA of the CDR3 is TGTGCCAGCAGCTTCGACAGTCCCTATGGCTACACCTTC. It codes for CASSFDSPYGYTF.

This chain uses TRBV28 with TRBJ2-6; D remains unclear. The V end lost 5 bases, the J end lost 0 bases, and 8 bases lay between the germline ends. This CDR3 is built from 15 residues. The germline gives CDR1 MDHEN, CDR2 SYDVKM. The CDR3 here is CASSLRLSGANVLTF. Here the CDR3 DNA reads TGTGCCAGCAGTCTCAGACTCTCTGGGGCCAACGTCCTGACTTTC. Complete variable domain (other parts from reference TRBV28 and TRBJ2-6): DVKVTQSSRYLVKRTGEKVFLECVQDMDHENMFWYRQDPGLGLRLIYFSYDVKMKEKGDIPEGYSVSREKKERFSLILESASTNQTSMYLCASSLRLSGANVLTFGAGSRLTVL.

The rearrangement links TRBV9 to TRBJ1-4; D remains ambiguous. Deletions cut 2 bases from V and 8 bases from J, with 16 bases between. The germline CDR1 and CDR2 sequences are SGDLS and YYNGEE. The CDR3 contains 15 residues. The CDR3 DNA reads TGTGCCAGCAGCGTCGGGAGCCGGGAGGAAGAAAAACTGTTTTTT. Translation gives CASSVGSREEEKLFF.